A selection of T cell receptor beta chains follows, all from one sample in a study of T cell responses to AZD1222 COVID-19 vaccine. Data came from immunoSEQ multiplex PCR; TCRdb stores just in-frame clones and leaves some out. The table shows roughly 150,000 clones, with approximately 91% occurring only once. The material was peripheral blood, obtained on day 0 of AZD1222 vaccination. The receptor set was obtained from an adult in good health. The CDR3 runs from the conserved cysteine through the conserved F or W. The D gene is left open where the match is weak. Part of the rows lack a size; the others show once, few, many or a class for expanded clones.

J,D,size,V,DNA,CDR3
TRBJ1-3,-,-,TRBV4-1,TGCGCCAGCAGCCAAGATGAAAACATTTTTGGAAACACCATATATTTT,CASSQDENIFGNTIYF
TRBJ1-3,-,-,TRBV6-5,TGTGCCAGCAGATACAGAGAAAACTCTGGAAACACCATATATTTT,CASRYRENSGNTIYF
TRBJ2-7,TRBD2,-,TRBV27,TGTGCCAGCGGCCCGGGACTAGCGGCCGAGCAGTACTTC,CASGPGLAAEQYF
TRBJ1-1,-,-,TRBV6-6,TGTGCCAGCAGTCCCCGACAGATGAACACTGAAGCTTTCTTT,CASSPRQMNTEAFF
TRBJ2-7,-,-,TRBV28,TGTGCCAGCAGTTTATCGGCGGCAACCGAGCAGTACTTC,CASSLSAATEQYF
TRBJ1-4,-,-,TRBV4-1,TGCGCCAGCAGCCAAGTTGTCATGGGATTCTCTAATGAAAAACTGTTTTTT,CASSQVVMGFSNEKLFF
TRBJ1-4,TRBD1,-,TRBV15,TGTGCCACCAGCAGAGATATGGGCAGGGGGCATGAAAAACTGTTTTTT,CATSRDMGRGHEKLFF
TRBJ1-3,-,-,TRBV6-6,TGTGCCAGCAGCCTCCTGGGGGCTAAGGGGGGAAACACCATATATTTT,CASSLLGAKGGNTIYF
TRBJ1-1,-,-,TRBV12-5,TGTGCTAGTGGTTTGGTTGTTGCAGAAAACACTGAAGCTTTCTTT,CASGLVVAENTEAFF
TRBJ1-2,-,-,TRBV28,TGTGCCAGCAGTTTAGGCAACAGGGATTACTATGGCTACACCTTC,CASSLGNRDYYGYTF
TRBJ1-1,-,-,TRBV11-2,TGTGCCAGCAGCCAAAGCGTACAGGGAGGGACTGAAGCTTTCTTT,CASSQSVQGGTEAFF
TRBJ1-1,-,-,TRBV28,TGTGCCAGCAGTTTAATGGTGGGGCTCGAAGCTTTCTTT,CASSLMVGLEAFF
TRBJ1-1,-,once,TRBV7-9,TGTGCCAGCAGCTTACAGGGGATAGGCACTGAAGCTTTCTTT,CASSLQGIGTEAFF
TRBJ2-7,-,-,TRBV7-2,TGTGCCAGCAGCCTCGCCGGGGATCCCTCCTACGAGCAGTACTTC,CASSLAGDPSYEQYF
TRBJ1-1,-,-,TRBV3-1/TRBV3-2,TGTGCCAGCAGCCAAGATGGGGGAGGGACTGAAGCTTTCTTT,CASSQDGGGTEAFF
TRBJ1-3,TRBD1,-,TRBV28,TGTGCCAGCACCGAGGGGACAGGGGGCCGGTGGAACACCATATATTTT,CASTEGTGGRWNTIYF